The sample holds one count of the clone carrying this TCR beta chain. The antigen is unknown. This record belongs to a study of metastatic and nonmetastatic thyroid tumors. In the study overall: Where malignant and benign thyroid patients were concerned, repertoires were compared across blood and tumor or nodule tissue.

Overall study findings and caveats: Patients with malignant thyroid tumors reportedly had significantly higher TCR beta diversity than those with benign nodules, in blood and tumor.

No patient had received any treatment before thyroid surgery. V shed 6 bases and J shed 8 bases, with 20 bases lying between them. The CDR3 runs to 14 residues. Germline assignment: CDR1 DFQATT and CDR2 SNEGSKA (reference sequence). How the authors handled the data: Building a distant-metastasis classifier for papillary thyroid cancer drew on CDR3 differences across clinicopathological groups. TCRdb re-analyzed the PCR reads using MiXCR. The V and J calls were determined by TCRdb, not by the authors. The sample has roughly 8,000 clones, roughly 26% seen once. The sample was adjacent normal tissue. This clonotype was sampled from a female donor with papillary thyroid cancer or a benign thyroid nodule (not recorded which). Some clones in this sample may be carry-over from other donors' samples. V is TRBV20-1 and J is TRBJ2-1; D is possibly TRBD2 (6 bases). The CDR3 loop is CSARDSLSCHEQFF. The CDR3 DNA follows: TGCAGTGCCAGGGACTCCCTCTCGTGCCATGAGCAGTTCTTC.